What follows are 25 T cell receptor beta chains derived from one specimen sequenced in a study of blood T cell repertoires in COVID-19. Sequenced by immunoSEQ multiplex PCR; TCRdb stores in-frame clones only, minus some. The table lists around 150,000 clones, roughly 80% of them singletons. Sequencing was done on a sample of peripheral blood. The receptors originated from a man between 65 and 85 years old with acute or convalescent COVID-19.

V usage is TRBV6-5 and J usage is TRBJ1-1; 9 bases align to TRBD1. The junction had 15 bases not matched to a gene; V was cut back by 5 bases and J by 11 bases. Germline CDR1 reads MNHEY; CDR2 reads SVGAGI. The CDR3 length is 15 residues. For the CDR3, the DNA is TGTGCCAGCAGTCCCCGACAGGGGGAAGGCCAAAGGGCTTTCTTT. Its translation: CASSPRQGEGQRAFF.

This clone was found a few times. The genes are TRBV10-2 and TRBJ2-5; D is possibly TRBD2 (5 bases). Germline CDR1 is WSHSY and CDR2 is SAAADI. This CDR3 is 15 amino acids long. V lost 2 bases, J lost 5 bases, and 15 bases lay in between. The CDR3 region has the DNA TGCGCCAGCAGTGAGAGTAGCCTAGCTGCGGAGACCCAGTACTTC. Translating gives CASSESSLAAETQYF.

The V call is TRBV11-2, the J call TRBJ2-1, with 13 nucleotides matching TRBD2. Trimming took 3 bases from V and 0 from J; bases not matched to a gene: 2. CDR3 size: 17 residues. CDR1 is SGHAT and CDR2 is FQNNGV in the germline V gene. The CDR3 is CASSFWTSGSSYNEQFF. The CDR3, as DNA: TGTGCCAGCAGCTTTTGGACTAGCGGGAGCTCCTACAATGAGCAGTTCTTC.

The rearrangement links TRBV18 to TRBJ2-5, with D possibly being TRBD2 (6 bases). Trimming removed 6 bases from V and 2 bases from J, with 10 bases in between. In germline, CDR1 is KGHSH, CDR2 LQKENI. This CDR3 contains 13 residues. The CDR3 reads CASSPGTQETQYF. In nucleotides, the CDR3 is TGTGCCAGCTCGCCCGGGACTCAAGAGACCCAGTACTTC.

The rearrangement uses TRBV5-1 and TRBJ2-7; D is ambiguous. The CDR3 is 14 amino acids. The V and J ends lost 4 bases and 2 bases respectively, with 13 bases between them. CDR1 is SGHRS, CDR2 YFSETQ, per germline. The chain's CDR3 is CASSPGSRAYEQYF. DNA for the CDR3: TGCGCCAGCAGCCCCGGATCCCGGGCCTACGAGCAGTACTTC. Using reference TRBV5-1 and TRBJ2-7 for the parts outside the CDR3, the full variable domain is KAGVTQTPRYLIKTRGQQVTLSCSPISGHRSVSWYQQTPGQGLQFLFEYFSETQRNKGNFPGRFSGRQFSNSRSEMNVSTLELGDSALYLCASSPGSRAYEQYFGPGTRLTVT.

CDR3: CASSPGGGKETQYF. CDR3 bases: TGTGCCAGCAGCCCAGGGGGCGGTAAGGAGACCCAGTACTTC. The rearrangement joins TRBV5-4 to TRBJ2-5; TRBD1 matches 8 bases. The ends lost 4 bases at V and 5 bases at J; junction bases unmatched: 7. CDR1 is SGHNT and CDR2 is YYREEE in the germline V gene (reference sequence). The length of the CDR3 is 14 residues.

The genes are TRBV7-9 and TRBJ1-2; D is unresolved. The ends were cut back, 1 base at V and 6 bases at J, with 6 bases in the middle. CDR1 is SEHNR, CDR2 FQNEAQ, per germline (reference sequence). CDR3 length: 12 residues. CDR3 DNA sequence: TGTGCCAGCAGCTTAGGGGCAGATGGCTACACCTTC. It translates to CASSLGADGYTF.

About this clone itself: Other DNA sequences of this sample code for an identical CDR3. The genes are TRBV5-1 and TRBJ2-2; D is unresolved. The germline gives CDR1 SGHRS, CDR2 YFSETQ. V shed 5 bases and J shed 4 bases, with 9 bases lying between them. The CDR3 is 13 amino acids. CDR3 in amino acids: CASRTPGTGELFF. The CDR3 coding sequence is TGCGCCAGCAGAACGCCGGGCACCGGGGAGCTGTTTTTT.

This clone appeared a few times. CDR3 nucleotides: TGTGCCAGCAGCTTCGCTAGCGGCTCCTACAATGAGCAGTTCTTC. As protein: CASSFASGSYNEQFF. The chain has TRBV7-9 and TRBJ2-1; 7 nucleotides match TRBD2. Trimming at V came to 3 bases and at J to 0 bases, leaving 2 bases not matched to a gene. The germline V gene encodes CDR1 SEHNR and CDR2 FQNEAQ (reference sequence). The CDR3 has 15 residues.

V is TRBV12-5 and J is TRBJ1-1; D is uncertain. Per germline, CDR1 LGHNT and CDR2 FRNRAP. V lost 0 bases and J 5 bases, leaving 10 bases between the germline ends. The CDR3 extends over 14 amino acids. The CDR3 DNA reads TGTGCTAGTGGTTTGGTATCTCTCCGGACTGAAGCTTTCTTT. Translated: CASGLVSLRTEAFF.

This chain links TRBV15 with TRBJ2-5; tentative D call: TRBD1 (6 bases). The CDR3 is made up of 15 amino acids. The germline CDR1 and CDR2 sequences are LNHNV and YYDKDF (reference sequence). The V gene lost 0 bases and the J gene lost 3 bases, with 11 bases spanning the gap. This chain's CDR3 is CATSRDTGLKETQYF. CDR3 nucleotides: TGTGCCACCAGCAGAGATACAGGGTTGAAAGAGACCCAGTACTTC.

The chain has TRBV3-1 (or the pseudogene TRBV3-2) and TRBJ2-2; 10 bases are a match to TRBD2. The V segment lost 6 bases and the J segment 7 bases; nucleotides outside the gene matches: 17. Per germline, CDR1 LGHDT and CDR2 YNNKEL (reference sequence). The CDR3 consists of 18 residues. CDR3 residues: CASRPTSGSVAQGGELFF. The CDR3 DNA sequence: TGTGCCAGCAGGCCGACTAGCGGGTCTGTAGCCCAAGGCGGGGAGCTGTTTTTT.

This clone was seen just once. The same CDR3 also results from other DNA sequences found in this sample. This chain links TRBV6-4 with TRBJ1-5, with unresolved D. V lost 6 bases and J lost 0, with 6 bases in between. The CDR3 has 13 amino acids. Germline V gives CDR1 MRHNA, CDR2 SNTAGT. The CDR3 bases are TGTGCCAGCAGCGAGTATAGCAATCAGCCCCAGCATTTT. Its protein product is CASSEYSNQPQHF.

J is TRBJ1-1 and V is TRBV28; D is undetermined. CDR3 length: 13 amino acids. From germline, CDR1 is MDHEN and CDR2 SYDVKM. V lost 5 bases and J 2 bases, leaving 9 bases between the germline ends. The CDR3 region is CASSPPVNTEAFF. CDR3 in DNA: TGTGCCAGCAGTCCCCCCGTTAACACTGAAGCTTTCTTT.

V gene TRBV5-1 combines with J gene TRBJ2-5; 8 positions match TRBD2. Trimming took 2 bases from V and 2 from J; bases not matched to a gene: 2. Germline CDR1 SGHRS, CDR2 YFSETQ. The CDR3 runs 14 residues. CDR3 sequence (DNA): TGCGCCAGCAGCTTAACTAGCGGACAAGAGACCCAGTACTTC. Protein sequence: CASSLTSGQETQYF.

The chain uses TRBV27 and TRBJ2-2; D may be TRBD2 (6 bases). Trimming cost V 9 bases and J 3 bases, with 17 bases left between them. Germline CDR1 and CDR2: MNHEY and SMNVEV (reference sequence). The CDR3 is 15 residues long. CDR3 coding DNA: TGTGCCAGTACCTCCGGGACTCAATACACCGGGGAGCTGTTTTTT. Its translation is CASTSGTQYTGELFF.

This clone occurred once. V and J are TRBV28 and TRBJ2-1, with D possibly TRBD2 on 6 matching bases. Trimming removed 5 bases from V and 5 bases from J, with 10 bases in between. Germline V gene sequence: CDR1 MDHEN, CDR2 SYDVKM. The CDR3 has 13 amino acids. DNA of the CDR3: TGTGCCAGCAGTCCGCGGGGAGACAATGAGCAGTTCTTC. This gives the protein CASSPRGDNEQFF.

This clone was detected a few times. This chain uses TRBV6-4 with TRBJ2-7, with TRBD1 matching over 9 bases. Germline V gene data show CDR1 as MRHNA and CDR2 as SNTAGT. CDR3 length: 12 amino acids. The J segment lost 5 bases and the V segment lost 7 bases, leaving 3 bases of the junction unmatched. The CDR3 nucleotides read TGTGCCAGCAACCGGACAGGGGACGAGCAGTACTTC. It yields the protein CASNRTGDEQYF.

The CDR3, as DNA: TGTGCCAGCTCACCACGGGACAGGGCCGCCTACGAGCAGTACTTC. Its protein product is CASSPRDRAAYEQYF. V usage is TRBV18 and J usage is TRBJ2-7, with TRBD1 identical over 9 bases. Germline assignment: CDR1 KGHSH and CDR2 LQKENI. This CDR3 contains 15 residues. V lost 1 base and J lost 2; bases outside the gene matches: 3.

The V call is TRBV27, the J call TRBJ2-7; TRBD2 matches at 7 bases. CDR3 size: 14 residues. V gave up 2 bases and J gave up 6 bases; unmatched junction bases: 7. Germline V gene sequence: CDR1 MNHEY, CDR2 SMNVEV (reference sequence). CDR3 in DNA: TGTGCCAGCAGTTTACTTGCGGGAGCCTTCGAGCAGTACTTC. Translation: CASSLLAGAFEQYF.

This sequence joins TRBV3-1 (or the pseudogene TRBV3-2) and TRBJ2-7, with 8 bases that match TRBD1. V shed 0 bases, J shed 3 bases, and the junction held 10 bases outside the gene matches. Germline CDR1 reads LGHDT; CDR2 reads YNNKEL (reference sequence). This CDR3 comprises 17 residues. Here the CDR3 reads CASSQDGLGTGYYEQYF. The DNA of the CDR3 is TGTGCCAGCAGCCAAGACGGCCTCGGGACAGGATACTACGAGCAGTACTTC.

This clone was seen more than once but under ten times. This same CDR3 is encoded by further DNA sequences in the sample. The CDR3 loop is CASSLAGGSTDTQYF. CDR3 bases: TGTGCCAGCAGCCTAGCGGGAGGCAGCACAGATACGCAGTATTTT. The V gene is TRBV7-3, the J gene TRBJ2-3; 11 nucleotides line up with TRBD2. This CDR3 has 15 residues. J was trimmed by 0 bases and V by 5 bases; bases with no gene match: 1. Germline values: CDR1 SGHTA, CDR2 FQGTGA.

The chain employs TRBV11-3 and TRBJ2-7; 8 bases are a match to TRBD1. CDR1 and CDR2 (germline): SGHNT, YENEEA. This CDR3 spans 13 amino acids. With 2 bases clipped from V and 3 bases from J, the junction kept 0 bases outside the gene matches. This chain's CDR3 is CASSLTGGYEQYF. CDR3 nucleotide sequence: TGTGCCAGCAGCTTAACAGGGGGCTACGAGCAGTACTTC.

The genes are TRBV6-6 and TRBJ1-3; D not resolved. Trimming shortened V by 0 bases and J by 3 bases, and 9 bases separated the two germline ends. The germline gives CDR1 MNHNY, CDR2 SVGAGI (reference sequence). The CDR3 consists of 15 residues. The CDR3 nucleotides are TGTGCCAGCAGTTACTCGGAAGGGAGTGGAAACACCATATATTTT. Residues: CASSYSEGSGNTIYF.

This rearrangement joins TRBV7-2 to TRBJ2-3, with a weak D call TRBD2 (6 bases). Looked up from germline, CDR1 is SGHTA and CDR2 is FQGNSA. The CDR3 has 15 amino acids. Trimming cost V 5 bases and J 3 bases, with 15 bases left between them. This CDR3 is CASSTQRAGTDTQYF. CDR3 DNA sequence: TGTGCCAGCAGCACCCAGCGGGCGGGTACAGATACGCAGTATTTT.